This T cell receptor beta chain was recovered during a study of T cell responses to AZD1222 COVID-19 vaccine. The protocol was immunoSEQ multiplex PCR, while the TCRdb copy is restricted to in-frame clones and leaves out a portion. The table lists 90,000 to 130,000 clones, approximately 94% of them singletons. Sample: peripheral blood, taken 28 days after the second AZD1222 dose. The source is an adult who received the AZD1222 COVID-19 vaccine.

The CDR3 DNA is TGCGCCAGCAGCCAGGTGGCAGGGGGTCATGAAAAACTGTTTTTT. It specifies CASSQVAGGHEKLFF. The rearrangement joins TRBV4-1 to TRBJ1-4; the match to TRBD1 covers 7 bases. The ends lost 3 bases at V and 6 bases at J; junction bases unmatched: 7. The CDR3 is made up of 15 amino acids. In germline, CDR1 is MGHRA, CDR2 YSYEKL.